This is a list of T cell receptor beta chains from one sample in a study of blood T cell repertoires in COVID-19. Sequenced by immunoSEQ multiplex PCR; TCRdb stores in-frame clones only, minus some. The sample holds 450,000 to 500,000 clones, 80% to 90% seen once. Sequencing used peripheral blood. These receptors were taken from a human donor in a cohort sampled during active COVID-19. Each CDR3 is given with its conserved first and last residue. The D gene is left open where the match is weak. Only some rows state a clone size, as once, few, many or a class for expanded clones.

CDR3nt	CDR3aa	d_gene	abundance	v_gene	j_gene
TGTGCCAGCAGCTTAGATGTGGGGGGGCGGAACACCGGGGAGCTGTTTTTT	CASSLDVGGRNTGELFF	-	-	TRBV11-2	TRBJ2-2
TGTGCCAGCAGGGCAGGCAACGTTGGGAAACTGTTTTTT	CASRAGNVGKLFF	-	-	TRBV6-5	TRBJ1-4
TGTGCCAGTAGTATAGTGGGGACAGGGGGTCTAAAGACCCAGTACTTC	CASSIVGTGGLKTQYF	TRBD1	-	TRBV19	TRBJ2-5
TGCGCCAGCAGCCAAGTCGGAGGACGGGACTATGGCTACACCTTC	CASSQVGGRDYGYTF	-	-	TRBV4-1	TRBJ1-2
TGTGCCAGCAGCTTGCTCCCCCCGGTGCAGCCCCAGCATTTT	CASSLLPPVQPQHF	-	-	TRBV5-4	TRBJ1-5
TGTGCCAGCAGCTTAAACGGCGGCGCCGGCGAGCAGTACTTC	CASSLNGGAGEQYF	-	-	TRBV7-3	TRBJ2-7
TGTGCCAGCAGTGAAAAGGGGCTTAGGGTCTACAATGAGCAGTTCTTC	CASSEKGLRVYNEQFF	-	once	TRBV6-1	TRBJ2-1
TGTGCCAGCAGCTTAGACAGGGGGCTAGCCTATGGCTACACCTTC	CASSLDRGLAYGYTF	TRBD1	-	TRBV7-9	TRBJ1-2
TGCAGCGCCCAAACCGATACAGATAGCAATCAGCCCCAGCATTTT	CSAQTDTDSNQPQHF	-	-	TRBV29-1	TRBJ1-5
TGTGCCAGCAGCTCTCAGGGTCGCGAGCAGTACTTC	CASSSQGREQYF	-	-	TRBV7-9	TRBJ2-7
TGTGCCAGCAGTGAATGGACTGGAGGATGGGAGACCCAGTACTTC	CASSEWTGGWETQYF	-	-	TRBV6-1	TRBJ2-5
TGCGCCAGCGGCCAAGGACAGGGGGCTGTCCTCCACTTT	CASGQGQGAVLHF	TRBD1	-	TRBV5-1	TRBJ1-6
TGTGCCACCAGCAGAGATTTCGGGGTCCCAGATACGCAGTATTTT	CATSRDFGVPDTQYF	-	-	TRBV15	TRBJ2-3
TGTGCCATCAGTGCCAGGGACAGGGACTCCTACGAGCAGTACTTC	CAISARDRDSYEQYF	TRBD1	-	TRBV10-3	TRBJ2-7
TGTGCCAGCAGCCAGACTAGCGGAACCTACAATGAGCAGTTCTTC	CASSQTSGTYNEQFF	TRBD2	-	TRBV5-5	TRBJ2-1
TGTGCCAGTAGTATAGAAGAAAGCAGGGGCGATACGCAGTATTTT	CASSIEESRGDTQYF	-	-	TRBV19	TRBJ2-3
TGTGCCAGCTCGGAGGTAGGGGGAAATGAGCAGTTCTTC	CASSEVGGNEQFF	-	-	TRBV18	TRBJ2-1
TGTGCCAGCAGCCCACTAGCGGGAGGGTCTTACGAGCAGTACTTC	CASSPLAGGSYEQYF	TRBD2	-	TRBV3-1/TRBV3-2	TRBJ2-7
TGTGCCAGCAGCGTAGGCTTCGCCCTAGCGGGAGGGGTGGGATCCTACGAGCAGTACTTC	CASSVGFALAGGVGSYEQYF	TRBD2	-	TRBV9	TRBJ2-7
TGTGCCAGCAGCTTAGGTGGCCAGCGGGAGTTTACGCAGTATTTT	CASSLGGQREFTQYF	TRBD2	-	TRBV11-3	TRBJ2-3
TGTGCCAGCAGTCCCCGGGGGTACACTGAAGCTTTCTTT	CASSPRGYTEAFF	-	-	TRBV6-2/TRBV6-3	TRBJ1-1
TGTGCCAGCTCACCACAGGACGGGGGGAACACTGAAGCTTTCTTT	CASSPQDGGNTEAFF	-	-	TRBV18	TRBJ1-1
TGTGCCAGCAGCCTAGCGGGAGGGCGAAATGAGCAGTTCTTC	CASSLAGGRNEQFF	TRBD2	-	TRBV2	TRBJ2-1
TGCGCCAGCAGCCCTCAGGCGGGGGGGAACTATGGCTACACCTTC	CASSPQAGGNYGYTF	-	-	TRBV5-1	TRBJ1-2
TGTGCCAGCAGTCAATATAGGACAGGGCTCCAGCCCCAGCATTTT	CASSQYRTGLQPQHF	TRBD1	many	TRBV28	TRBJ1-5
TGCGCCAGCAGCCCCCTACCGGGACAAGAGACCCAGTACTTC	CASSPLPGQETQYF	-	-	TRBV4-3	TRBJ2-5
TGTGCCAGCAGCACCACCTGGATTCCACAGGGTGAGCAGGCTTTCTTT	CASSTTWIPQGEQAFF	-	-	TRBV5-6	TRBJ1-1
TGTGCCGGGCTTCGGGGAGGTGGCTACACCTTC	CAGLRGGGYTF	-	few	TRBV30	TRBJ1-2
TGTGCCACCAGCAGCCAGGGGTTGGACACTGAAGCTTTCTTT	CATSSQGLDTEAFF	-	once	TRBV15	TRBJ1-1
TGTGCCAGCAGCTTAGGAGCGGGAGGAAAAAGGGCCAACGTCCTGACTTTC	CASSLGAGGKRANVLTF	TRBD2	once	TRBV7-9	TRBJ2-6
TGTGCCAGCAGCCAAGATTTGGCTCATGGCTCCTACAATGAGCAGTTCTTC	CASSQDLAHGSYNEQFF	-	-	TRBV3-1/TRBV3-2	TRBJ2-1
TGTGCCTGGAGTCAGTGGGACTCGACCTACAATGAGCAGTTCTTC	CAWSQWDSTYNEQFF	-	-	TRBV30	TRBJ2-1
TGTGCCAGCAGCGGAGGGGGCTACTACTCCTATAGCAATCAGCCCCAGCATTTT	CASSGGGYYSYSNQPQHF	TRBD1	-	TRBV6-2/TRBV6-3	TRBJ1-5
TGTGCCAGCAGCCACACTCAGGGGACCTATAGCAATCAGCCCCAGCATTTT	CASSHTQGTYSNQPQHF	-	-	TRBV28	TRBJ1-5
TGTGCCAGCAGCGGGACAGGAGGAAGAAACACCATATATTTT	CASSGTGGRNTIYF	TRBD1	-	TRBV6-1	TRBJ1-3
TGTGCCAGCAGGTCAGGGGGCGCGGGACAAGAGACCCAGTACTTC	CASRSGGAGQETQYF	TRBD1	-	TRBV27	TRBJ2-5
TGTGCCAGCAGCCCGTCTAGCGGGAATTATGCGGGGGAGCTGTTTTTT	CASSPSSGNYAGELFF	TRBD2	-	TRBV5-4	TRBJ2-2
TGCGCCAGCAGCTGGGGGACTCGGGGAACCGAAGCTTTCTTT	CASSWGTRGTEAFF	-	few	TRBV5-1	TRBJ1-1
TGTGCCTGGAGTGTCGGGGGAAACACCATATATTTT	CAWSVGGNTIYF	-	few	TRBV30	TRBJ1-3
TGTGCCAGCAGTTACTCGACAGGGCGCAATGAGCAGTTCTTC	CASSYSTGRNEQFF	TRBD1	once	TRBV6-5	TRBJ2-1
TGTGCCAGCAGTCCCGTCGGGAAGAGCTCCTACGAGCAGTACTTC	CASSPVGKSSYEQYF	-	-	TRBV6-5	TRBJ2-7
TGTGCCAGCAGTTTCGGGCCCCAGCATTTT	CASSFGPQHF	-	-	TRBV28	TRBJ1-5
TGTGCCAGCAGCCAAATGTCGGGACAGGGATCTTACGAGCAGTACTTC	CASSQMSGQGSYEQYF	TRBD1	-	TRBV3-1/TRBV3-2	TRBJ2-7
TGTGCCAGCTCACCATGGGAGGGATCAGATACGCAGTATTTT	CASSPWEGSDTQYF	TRBD2	-	TRBV18	TRBJ2-3
TGTGCCAGCTCACCACCGACGGGGAATAACTATGGCTACACCTTC	CASSPPTGNNYGYTF	-	-	TRBV18	TRBJ1-2
TGTGCCAGTAGTATCCCGGGACTGACCTACGAGCAGTACTTC	CASSIPGLTYEQYF	-	-	TRBV19	TRBJ2-7
TGTGCCAGCAGCGAGAGACAGTACATGGTCCGAGGCTACACCTTC	CASSERQYMVRGYTF	-	-	TRBV9	TRBJ1-2
TGTGCCAGCACCCGGGGCGGGGGAGGGCACACCGGGGAGCTGTTTTTT	CASTRGGGGHTGELFF	TRBD2	-	TRBV28	TRBJ2-2
TGTGCCTGGAGTCGGAATAGCGGAGGCACAGATACGCAGTATTTT	CAWSRNSGGTDTQYF	-	-	TRBV30	TRBJ2-3
TGTGCCAGCAGTTACAGGAGCGGGACCTACGAGCAGTACTTC	CASSYRSGTYEQYF	TRBD2	once	TRBV6-2/TRBV6-3	TRBJ2-7
TGTGCCAGCAGTGAGTTGCGGGGTCGAGAAAAACTGTTTTTT	CASSELRGREKLFF	-	-	TRBV2	TRBJ1-4
TGTGCCAGCAGTTTAGGACTAGCGCGCTACAATGAGCAGTTCTTC	CASSLGLARYNEQFF	TRBD2	once	TRBV27	TRBJ2-1
TGCAGCGTTTCTTCGACAGGGAATGGCTACACCTTC	CSVSSTGNGYTF	TRBD1	-	TRBV29-1	TRBJ1-2